The 28 T cell receptor beta chains reported below all come from one sample, sequenced in a study of neoadjuvant anti-PD-1 for oral cavity cancer. Specified time point: after neoadjuvant nivolumab, at surgical resection. The assay was immunoSEQ multiplex PCR, and TCRdb's table has in-frame clones only and misses some. This table has approximately 15,000 clones, roughly 40% appearing once. This material consisted of tumor tissue, taken after nivolumab (anti-PD-1) treatment. The receptor source for this set is a person aged 35 to 85 with oral cavity squamous cell carcinoma.

V and J are TRBV5-1 and TRBJ1-4, with a tentative D call TRBD1 (5 bases). Trimming pared 0 bases from V and 4 bases from J, leaving 13 bases between. The CDR3 covers 16 residues. Per germline, CDR1 SGHRS and CDR2 YFSETQ. The CDR3 region has the DNA TGCGCCAGCAGCTTGGCCGGGGCAGGAATTAATGAAAAACTGTTTTTT. Its translation is CASSLAGAGINEKLFF.

This chain uses TRBV7-8 with TRBJ1-5; 7 bases are shared with TRBD1. The length of the CDR3 is 13 residues. Trimming at V came to 8 bases and at J to 4 bases, leaving 5 bases not matched to a gene. Germline V CDR1 and CDR2: SGHVS, FQNEAQ. CDR3 sequence: CASQGEINQPQHF. DNA for the CDR3: TGTGCCAGCCAGGGGGAGATAAATCAGCCCCAGCATTTT. Variable domain in full (rest from reference TRBV7-8 and TRBJ1-5): GAGVSQSPRYKVAKRGQDVALRCDPISGHVSLFWYQQALGQGPEFLTYFQNEAQLDKSGLPSDRFFAERPEGSVSTLKIQRTQQEDSAVYLCASQGEINQPQHFGDGTRLSIL.

This clone has just a few counts. The V and J genes are TRBV6-5 and TRBJ1-3; the D gene is possibly TRBD1 (5 bases). Germline CDR1 reads MNHEY; CDR2 reads SVGAGI. V lost 0 bases to trimming and J lost 3 bases, with 12 bases between them. The CDR3 spans 16 residues. The CDR3 loop reads CASSYSITGGGNTIYF. CDR3 bases: TGTGCCAGCAGTTACTCGATCACAGGCGGTGGAAACACCATATATTTT.

The V gene is TRBV6-5, the J gene TRBJ1-1; D possibly corresponds to TRBD1 (5 bases). V dropped 9 bases and J dropped 1 base, with 12 bases sitting between them. CDR3 length equals 13 residues. Germline V lookup: CDR1 MNHEY, CDR2 SVGAGI. CDR3 bases: TGTGCCAGTCTCCGGGGGGAGAACACTGAAGCTTTCTTT. Its protein product is CASLRGENTEAFF.

This clone showed up just a few times. The chain links TRBV30 to TRBJ1-2, with D possibly TRBD1 on 6 matching bases. CDR1 is GTSNPN and CDR2 is SVGIG in the germline V gene (reference sequence). V lost 3 bases and J lost 4, with 12 bases in between. This CDR3 contains 13 residues. CDR3 sequence: CAWSEQGSYGYTF. The DNA of the CDR3 is TGTGCCTGGAGCGAACAGGGAAGCTATGGCTACACCTTC.

The DNA for the CDR3 is TGTGCCAGCAGCTGGGGACAGGGTAATTCACCCCTCCACTTT. It specifies CASSWGQGNSPLHF. The J gene is TRBJ1-6, the V gene TRBV5-6; 9 bases match TRBD1. J was trimmed by 6 bases and V by 3 bases; bases with no gene match: 1. The germline V gene encodes CDR1 SGHDT and CDR2 YYEEEE. CDR3 length: 14 residues.

In its sample, this clone was seen a few times. The J gene is TRBJ1-1, the V gene TRBV7-3; a possible D gene is TRBD1 (5 bases). The V end was cut by 5 bases, the J end by 0 bases, with 19 bases between. Germline V gene lookup returns CDR1 SGHTA and CDR2 FQGTGA. CDR3 size: 17 residues. The CDR3, as DNA: TGTGCCAGCAGCAATCATACCAGGGAACGGCTGAACACTGAAGCTTTCTTT. It specifies CASSNHTRERLNTEAFF.

V and J are TRBV6-6 and TRBJ2-5; 12 bases are shared with TRBD2. V gave up 0 bases and J gave up 9 bases; unmatched junction bases: 2. This CDR3 has 14 residues. Germline loops: CDR1 MNHNY, CDR2 SVGAGI (reference sequence). The CDR3 nucleotides are TGTGCCAGCAGTTACTCGGGACTAGCGGGTGCCCAGTACTTC. Amino acids: CASSYSGLAGAQYF.

This clone was observed a handful of times. The rearrangement links TRBV4-2 to TRBJ1-3; D possibly corresponds to TRBD1 (6 bases). The CDR3 runs 15 residues. Trimming stripped 0 bases from V and 0 bases from J, with 6 bases between. Germline assignment: CDR1 LGHNA and CDR2 YNFKEQ. CDR3 bases: TGTGCCAGCAGCCAAGAACAGGGCTCTGGAAACACCATATATTTT. Translating it yields CASSQEQGSGNTIYF.

The chain links TRBV7-2 to TRBJ2-1; 7 bases line up with TRBD2. The CDR3 runs to 14 residues. With 5 bases clipped from V and 2 bases from J, the junction kept 3 bases outside the gene matches. Germline CDR1 is SGHTA and CDR2 is FQGNSA. The CDR3 is CASSSGTTYNEQFF. The CDR3 nucleotides are TGTGCCAGCAGCAGCGGGACGACCTACAATGAGCAGTTCTTC. The whole variable domain, filled in from reference TRBV7-2 and TRBJ2-1, reads GAGVSQSPSNKVTEKGKDVELRCDPISGHTALYWYRQSLGQGLEFLIYFQGNSAPDKSGLPSDRFSAERTGGSVSTLTIQRTQQEDSAVYLCASSSGTTYNEQFFGPGTRLTVL.

This clone was counted a few times. The chain uses TRBV5-1 and TRBJ2-3, with TRBD2 matching over 7 bases. The CDR3 length is 14 residues. V gave up 0 bases and J gave up 6 bases; unmatched junction bases: 4. Per the germline V gene, CDR1 is SGHRS and CDR2 is YFSETQ. The DNA for the CDR3 is TGCGCCAGCAGCTTGGACACCGGGGGGGATACGCAGTATTTT. It encodes CASSLDTGGDTQYF. The full variable domain, with the rest looked up from reference TRBV5-1 and TRBJ2-3, is KAGVTQTPRYLIKTRGQQVTLSCSPISGHRSVSWYQQTPGQGLQFLFEYFSETQRNKGNFPGRFSGRQFSNSRSEMNVSTLELGDSALYLCASSLDTGGDTQYFGPGTRLTVL.

This chain links TRBV6-6 with TRBJ2-3, with 7 bases aligning to TRBD2. V dropped 3 bases and J dropped 3; count of bases not matched to a gene: 6. The CDR3 runs 15 residues. Per germline, CDR1 MNHNY and CDR2 SVGAGI (reference sequence). CDR3 sequence reads: CASSYRGGLTDTQYF. The CDR3 coding sequence is TGTGCCAGCAGTTATCGGGGAGGGTTGACAGATACGCAGTATTTT.

This clone showed up just a few times. CDR3 residues: CASTWDRESGNTIYF. The CDR3 coding sequence is TGTGCCAGTACCTGGGACAGGGAGTCTGGAAACACCATATATTTT. This rearrangement joins TRBV19 to TRBJ1-3; 9 nucleotides agree with TRBD1. There are 15 residues in the CDR3. The ends lost 7 bases at V and 1 base at J; junction bases unmatched: 5. Germline V gives CDR1 LNHDA, CDR2 SQIVND (reference sequence).

The chain is built from TRBV6-1 and TRBJ2-5, with a weak D call TRBD2 (5 bases). Trimming pared 7 bases from V and 2 bases from J, leaving 8 bases between. The CDR3 is made up of 12 amino acids. Germline values: CDR1 MNHNS, CDR2 SASEGT. The CDR3 sequence is CASTRGQETQYF. In DNA, the CDR3 is TGTGCCAGCACTCGGGGACAAGAGACCCAGTACTTC.

The DNA for the CDR3 is TGTGCCAGCAGCCAGACAACGAACTCCTACAATGAGCAGTTCTTC. It codes for CASSQTTNSYNEQFF. This chain links TRBV11-2 with TRBJ2-1; D unclear. Germline V CDR1 and CDR2: SGHAT, FQNNGV. Trimming took off 5 bases at V and 0 bases at J, with 11 bases between the two ends. There are 15 residues in the CDR3.

This clone occurred a few times. This chain joins TRBV2 and TRBJ1-5; D is unclear. Germline CDR1 is SNHLY and CDR2 is FYNNEI. V lost 3 bases and J 2 bases, leaving 8 bases between the germline ends. The CDR3 has 14 amino acids. DNA for the CDR3: TGTGCCAGCAGTGATATGAGGGGCAATCAGCCCCAGCATTTT. Amino acid sequence: CASSDMRGNQPQHF.

This clone was seen a handful of times. The chain is built from TRBV10-1 and TRBJ1-4, with TRBD1 as a possible D gene (5 bases). The V end lost 8 bases, the J end lost 10 bases, and 17 bases lay between the germline ends. CDR1 and CDR2 from the germline V gene are WNHNN and SYGVQD (reference sequence). The CDR3 length is 13 residues. The CDR3 protein is CASGDSARGKLFF. The CDR3 DNA reads TGCGCCAGCGGAGACAGTGCCCGGGGAAAACTGTTTTTT.

In its sample, this clone was seen a few times. This sequence joins TRBV7-9 and TRBJ1-1, with D perhaps TRBD1 (5 bases). The germline V gene has CDR1 SEHNR and CDR2 FQNEAQ (reference sequence). Between the trimmed V and J ends, which lost 8 bases and 5 bases, there was a span of 15 bases. The CDR3 sequence is 13 residues long. Written as DNA, the CDR3 is TGTGCCAGCTTAAAGGGGAGCCTAACTGAAGCTTTCTTT. Its translation is CASLKGSLTEAFF. The whole variable domain, filled in from reference TRBV7-9 and TRBJ1-1, reads DTGVSQNPRHKITKRGQNVTFRCDPISEHNRLYWYRQTLGQGPEFLTYFQNEAQLEKSRLLSDRFSAERPKGSFSTLEIQRTEQGDSAMYLCASLKGSLTEAFFGQGTRLTVV.

The chain recombines TRBV5-1 with TRBJ2-7, with 10 positions matching TRBD1. Germline CDR1 is SGHRS and CDR2 is YFSETQ. This CDR3 contains 14 residues. V dropped 4 bases and J dropped 3; count of bases not matched to a gene: 4. In DNA, the CDR3 is TGCGCCAGCAGCCGGGACAGGGGCTTCTACGAGCAGTACTTC. The encoded protein is CASSRDRGFYEQYF.

V gene TRBV4-2 combines with J gene TRBJ1-4, with D perhaps TRBD1 (6 bases). Germline V gene data show CDR1 as LGHNA and CDR2 as YNFKEQ. V shed 4 bases and J shed 7 bases, with 16 bases lying between them. This CDR3 is built from 15 residues. The DNA for the CDR3 is TGTGCCAGCAGCCCCTTCACAGGGCTGGGTGAAAAACTGTTTTTT. The encoded protein is CASSPFTGLGEKLFF.

This clone was observed a handful of times. CDR3 loop: CASSVPGLYTDTQYF. The CDR3 nucleotides read TGCGCCAGCAGCGTACCGGGACTATACACAGATACGCAGTATTTT. The rearrangement joins TRBV5-1 to TRBJ2-3; TRBD2 matches 7 bases. With V trimmed by 4 bases and J by 2 bases, 7 bases remained unmatched. The germline CDR1 and CDR2 sequences are SGHRS and YFSETQ. The CDR3 length is 15 residues.

The V call is TRBV6-5, the J call TRBJ1-5, with D uncertain. Germline CDR1 reads MNHEY; CDR2 reads SVGAGI. CDR3 length: 14 residues. With 0 bases removed from V and 4 bases from J, the gap between germline ends came to 7 bases. The CDR3: CASSYSGGNQPQHF. The CDR3 nucleotides are TGTGCCAGCAGTTACTCGGGAGGGAATCAGCCCCAGCATTTT.

This sequence joins TRBV7-2 and TRBJ2-7, with 7 bases identical to TRBD2. This CDR3 region has 13 residues. Germline assignment: CDR1 SGHTA and CDR2 FQGNSA. J lost 5 bases, V lost 5 bases, and 6 bases had no gene match. The CDR3: CASSLRDYHEQYF. Written as DNA, the CDR3 is TGTGCCAGCAGCCTACGGGACTACCACGAGCAGTACTTC.

This clone was picked up a small number of times. The chain has TRBV7-2 and TRBJ1-1; D remains ambiguous. The CDR3 is 15 amino acids. Trimming removed 2 bases from V and 1 base from J, with 11 bases in between. Germline CDR1 reads SGHTA; CDR2 reads FQGNSA. The DNA for the CDR3 is TGTGCCAGCAGCTTAAGGTACGGAGCGAACACTGAAGCTTTCTTT. Encoded protein: CASSLRYGANTEAFF.

This chain connects TRBV29-1 to TRBJ2-2; D gene unclear. This CDR3 is 12 amino acids long. Germline V CDR1 and CDR2: SQVTM, ANQGSEA. V was shortened by 5 bases and J by 2 bases, with 6 bases between the two germline ends. The CDR3 loop is CSVRLNTGELFF. The CDR3 nucleotides are TGCAGCGTTCGACTCAACACCGGGGAGCTGTTTTTT.

The chain links TRBV6-5 to TRBJ1-1, with D unresolved. V lost 6 bases to trimming and J lost 0 bases, with 8 bases between them. The CDR3 runs to 13 residues. Germline loops: CDR1 MNHEY, CDR2 SVGAGI. CDR3 sequence: CASRYTLNTEAFF. Written as DNA, the CDR3 is TGTGCCAGCAGGTATACTTTGAACACTGAAGCTTTCTTT.

The chain is built from TRBV15 and TRBJ2-3; D might be TRBD1 (6 bases). V was trimmed by 0 bases and J by 4 bases, leaving 11 bases between them. Germline V CDR1 and CDR2: LNHNV, YYDKDF (reference sequence). This CDR3 is 15 amino acids long. CDR3 DNA: TGTGCCACCAGCAGAGAGCGTACAGGGCCAGATACGCAGTATTTT. Amino acids: CATSRERTGPDTQYF.

Only a few counts were recorded for this clone. V is TRBV5-1 and J is TRBJ2-7; 7 bases align to TRBD1. Looked up from germline, CDR1 is SGHRS and CDR2 is YFSETQ. V lost 5 bases, J lost 0 bases, and 8 bases stayed unmatched. This CDR3 has 15 amino acids. In DNA form, the CDR3 reads TGCGCCAGCAGGTCGTTAGGGGACAGCTCCTACGAGCAGTACTTC. This codes for CASRSLGDSSYEQYF.